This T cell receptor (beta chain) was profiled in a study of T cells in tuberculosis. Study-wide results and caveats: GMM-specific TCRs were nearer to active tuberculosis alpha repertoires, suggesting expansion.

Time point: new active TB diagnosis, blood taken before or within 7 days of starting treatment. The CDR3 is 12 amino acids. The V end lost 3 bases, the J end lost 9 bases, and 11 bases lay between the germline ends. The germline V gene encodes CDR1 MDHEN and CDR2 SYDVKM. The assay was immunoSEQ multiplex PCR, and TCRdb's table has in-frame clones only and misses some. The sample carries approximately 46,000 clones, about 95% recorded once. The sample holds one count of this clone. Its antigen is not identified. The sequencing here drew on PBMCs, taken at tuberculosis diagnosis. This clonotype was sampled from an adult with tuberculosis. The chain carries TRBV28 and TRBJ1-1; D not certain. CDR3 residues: CASSFFGYKAFF. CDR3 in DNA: TGTGCCAGCAGTTTTTTCGGGTACAAAGCTTTCTTT.